This is a list of T cell receptor beta chains from one sample in a study of T cell responses to AZD1222 COVID-19 vaccine. Method: immunoSEQ multiplex PCR; TCRdb's copy keeps in-frame clones and lacks some. Here the sample spans roughly 120,000 clones, approximately 90% being singletons. The sequenced sample was peripheral blood, obtained on day 0 of AZD1222 vaccination. These receptors were taken from an adult in good health. Each CDR3 is given with its conserved first and last residue. D genes are given only for firm matches. Only part of the rows carry a size: once, few, many, or a class if the clone is expanded.

-	-	TRBV9	TRBJ2-3	CASSVDPVHGTNTQYF	TGTGCCAGCAGCGTAGATCCGGTCCACGGGACAAATACGCAGTATTTT
TRBD2	-	TRBV5-1	TRBJ2-7	CASSLRTSGSYEQYF	TGCGCCAGCAGCTTGCGGACTAGCGGCTCCTACGAGCAGTACTTC
-	-	TRBV7-3	TRBJ1-2	CASSQTTGPYGYTF	TGTGCCAGCAGCCAAACGACAGGTCCCTATGGCTACACCTTC
-	few	TRBV12-3/TRBV12-4	TRBJ1-5	CASSPQGISPQHF	TGTGCCAGCAGTCCCCAGGGGATAAGTCCCCAGCATTTT
-	-	TRBV6-2/TRBV6-3	TRBJ2-7	CASSPGTSEPYEQYF	TGTGCCAGCAGCCCCGGGACTTCCGAACCCTACGAGCAGTACTTC
TRBD1	-	TRBV19	TRBJ2-5	CASSGRRTGGETQYF	TGTGCCAGTAGTGGGCGCCGGACAGGGGGGGAGACCCAGTACTTC
TRBD1	-	TRBV5-5	TRBJ1-2	CASSPGQGYYGYTF	TGTGCCAGCAGCCCGGGACAGGGGTACTATGGCTACACCTTC
-	once	TRBV3-1/TRBV3-2	TRBJ2-7	CASSPLDYWVPDEQYF	TGTGCCAGCAGCCCACTCGACTACTGGGTCCCCGACGAGCAGTACTTC
-	once	TRBV9	TRBJ1-1	CASSVSYGTEAFF	TGTGCCAGCAGCGTATCCTACGGGACTGAAGCTTTCTTT
-	-	TRBV6-4	TRBJ1-5	CASSAEGGNQPQHF	TGTGCCAGCAGTGCTGAGGGTGGCAATCAGCCCCAGCATTTT
TRBD1	-	TRBV2	TRBJ1-1	CASSIRQGTNTEAFF	TGTGCCAGCAGTATTAGACAGGGGACGAACACTGAAGCTTTCTTT
-	-	TRBV10-3	TRBJ2-2	CAIFRAGGRTGELFF	TGTGCCATCTTCCGCGCGGGTGGGCGGACCGGGGAGCTGTTTTTT
-	-	TRBV18	TRBJ2-1	CASSPNRADNEQFF	TGTGCCAGCTCACCAAATCGTGCAGACAATGAGCAGTTCTTC
-	once	TRBV6-5	TRBJ2-7	CASRLAGYEQYF	TGTGCCAGCAGACTAGCAGGGTACGAGCAGTACTTC
-	-	TRBV3-1/TRBV3-2	TRBJ1-2	CASSQGAGYGYTF	TGTGCCAGCAGCCAAGGGGCAGGGTATGGCTACACCTTC
-	-	TRBV27	TRBJ2-3	CASSKGVVDTQYF	TGTGCCAGCAGTAAGGGGGTTGTAGATACGCAGTATTTT
-	-	TRBV27	TRBJ1-1	CASSTRAHTEAFF	TGTGCCAGCAGTACCAGGGCACACACTGAAGCTTTCTTT
-	-	TRBV9	TRBJ1-6	CASSVAVGEWDSPLHF	TGTGCCAGCAGCGTAGCTGTGGGGGAGTGGGATTCACCCCTCCACTTT
-	-	TRBV19	TRBJ1-1	CASSSSQGIMNTEAFF	TGTGCCAGTAGTAGCTCACAGGGTATCATGAACACTGAAGCTTTCTTT
TRBD1	-	TRBV11-2	TRBJ1-2	CASSSMWDRAYGYTF	TGTGCCAGCAGCTCCATGTGGGACAGGGCCTATGGCTACACCTTC
-	-	TRBV7-9	TRBJ1-4	CASRKGINEKLFF	TGTGCCAGCAGAAAAGGGATTAATGAAAAACTGTTTTTT
TRBD1	-	TRBV3-1/TRBV3-2	TRBJ1-5	CASSPPGQGANSNQPQHF	TGTGCCAGCAGCCCACCGGGACAGGGGGCTAATAGCAATCAGCCCCAGCATTTT
-	-	TRBV7-9	TRBJ1-3	CASSPLGDSGNTIYF	TGTGCCAGCAGCCCCCTCGGGGACTCTGGAAACACCATATATTTT
-	-	TRBV12-3/TRBV12-4	TRBJ2-5	CASQWGLEETQYF	TGTGCCAGTCAATGGGGGCTAGAAGAGACCCAGTACTTC
-	once	TRBV25-1	TRBJ2-2	CASSTDPTGELFF	TGTGCCAGCAGTACTGACCCCACCGGGGAGCTGTTTTTT
TRBD1	-	TRBV10-2	TRBJ1-2	CASSWDRNYGYTF	TGCGCCAGCAGTTGGGACAGAAACTATGGCTACACCTTC
-	-	TRBV7-2	TRBJ2-5	CASSLVVSTQETQYF	TGTGCCAGCAGCTTAGTTGTTTCGACCCAAGAGACCCAGTACTTC
-	-	TRBV20-1	TRBJ2-7	CSAHKDYEQYF	TGCAGTGCACACAAGGACTACGAGCAGTACTTC
-	-	TRBV6-6	TRBJ2-7	CASSQGELYEQYF	TGTGCCAGCAGCCAGGGAGAACTCTACGAGCAGTACTTC
-	-	TRBV7-2	TRBJ1-5	CASSVWGMYKQPQHF	TGTGCCAGCAGCGTGTGGGGGATGTACAAGCAGCCCCAGCATTTT
-	-	TRBV7-2	TRBJ1-2	CASSLVGGSPNYGYTF	TGTGCCAGCAGCTTAGTGGGGGGGTCACCTAACTATGGCTACACCTTC
-	-	TRBV6-5	TRBJ2-2	CASSLLRAASTGELFF	TGTGCCAGCAGTTTGCTCCGGGCCGCGAGCACCGGGGAGCTGTTTTTT
-	-	TRBV18	TRBJ2-2	CASSPVGSNTGELFF	TGTGCCAGCTCACCCGTCGGGTCGAACACCGGGGAGCTGTTTTTT
-	-	TRBV7-9	TRBJ1-1	CASSSTTEAFF	TGTGCCAGCAGCTCCACCACTGAAGCTTTCTTT
-	-	TRBV3-1/TRBV3-2	TRBJ2-7	CASSPEGREQYF	TGTGCCAGCAGCCCCGAGGGACGCGAGCAGTACTTC
-	-	TRBV24-1	TRBJ2-1	CATSDFQGSYNEQFF	TGTGCCACCAGTGATTTTCAGGGTTCCTACAATGAGCAGTTCTTC
-	few	TRBV29-1	TRBJ1-4	CSVDRKEKLFF	TGCAGCGTTGATCGGAAGGAAAAACTGTTTTTT
-	-	TRBV6-5	TRBJ2-5	CASSYSGSVPGETQYF	TGTGCCAGCAGTTACTCTGGCAGTGTACCTGGGGAGACCCAGTACTTC
-	-	TRBV6-2/TRBV6-3	TRBJ1-2	CASSYRDNYGYTF	TGTGCCAGCAGTTACCGGGACAACTATGGCTACACCTTC
-	-	TRBV10-2	TRBJ1-2	CASSPDRSYGYTF	TGCGCCAGCAGTCCGGACAGAAGTTATGGCTACACCTTC
-	-	TRBV6-2/TRBV6-3	TRBJ1-1	CASSYKSRGAREAFF	TGTGCCAGCAGTTACAAGTCGCGGGGGGCTCGGGAAGCTTTCTTT
-	-	TRBV6-4	TRBJ2-6	CASSDSTSSGANVLTF	TGTGCCAGCAGTGACTCGACCAGCTCTGGGGCCAACGTCCTGACTTTC
TRBD1	-	TRBV5-1	TRBJ1-4	CASSRTGTGGNEKLFF	TGCGCCAGCAGCAGAACCGGGACAGGTGGAAATGAAAAACTGTTTTTT
-	few	TRBV9	TRBJ2-2	CASSVSYSNTGELFF	TGTGCCAGCAGCGTTTCATACTCCAACACCGGGGAGCTGTTTTTT
-	once	TRBV27	TRBJ2-2	CASSLSTGELFF	TGTGCCAGCAGTTTATCCACAGGGGAGCTGTTTTTT